The T cell receptor (beta chain) under discussion was sequenced for a study of STAT3 mutations in large granular lymphocyte leukemia. At the level of the study: More than half of T-LGLL patients received immunosuppressive therapy.

Regarding this clone: Its target is not known. Within the sample, other DNA sequences also encode this same CDR3.

Clones were read by immunoSEQ multiplex PCR, and TCRdb kept only the in-frame ones, dropping some. The table has 10,000 to 15,000 clones, about 76% seen once. Study-wide points: In several patients, dominant TCR clone burden exceeded STAT3 mutant burden, suggesting STAT3 mutation arose secondarily. Every T-cell large granular lymphocyte leukemia patient had at least one immunodominant TCR beta clonotype. Sampling intervals varied between patients and samples.

The V end was cut by 5 bases, the J end by 2 bases, with 13 bases between. The CDR3 is 16 amino acids. Germline assignment: CDR1 SEHNR and CDR2 FQNEAQ (reference sequence). This TCR was sampled from a man aged 55-75 years with T-cell large granular lymphocyte leukemia. Some clones in this sample may be carry-over from other donors' samples. The sequenced material came from peripheral blood mononuclear cells. The rearrangement joins TRBV7-9 to TRBJ2-6, with D possibly TRBD2 on 7 matching bases. As DNA, the CDR3 is TGTGCCAGCAGCCCCTCGGGGGGCACTGGGGCCAACGTCCTGACTTTC. It translates to CASSPSGGTGANVLTF. The full variable domain, its missing parts supplied by reference TRBV7-9 and TRBJ2-6, is DTGVSQNPRHKITKRGQNVTFRCDPISEHNRLYWYRQTLGQGPEFLTYFQNEAQLEKSRLLSDRFSAERPKGSFSTLEIQRTEQGDSAMYLCASSPSGGTGANVLTFGAGSRLTVL.